The 20 T cell receptor beta chains below all came from one sample that was sequenced in a study of T cell responses to AZD1222 COVID-19 vaccine. Data came from immunoSEQ multiplex PCR; TCRdb stores just in-frame clones and leaves some out. The top ten hold less than 25% of the sample, which has roughly 110,000 clones, 91% seen once. The source was peripheral blood, collected on day 0 of AZD1222 vaccination. Receptors originate from an adult in good health.

The rearrangement links TRBV11-2 to TRBJ2-7, with D perhaps TRBD1 (5 bases). This CDR3 contains 11 residues. The V gene's germline CDR1 is SGHAT and CDR2 FQNNGV. V lost 1 base and J lost 9, with 7 bases in between. In DNA form, the CDR3 reads TGTGCCAGCAGCTTAGGAACAGGGCAGTACTTC. It translates to CASSLGTGQYF.

The chain combines TRBV2 with TRBJ1-6; D is undetermined. Per the germline V gene, CDR1 is SNHLY and CDR2 is FYNNEI. CDR3 length equals 13 residues. The germline V and J ends were trimmed by 4 bases and 8 bases, with 9 bases remaining between them. CDR3 region: CASSVASYSPLHF. CDR3 nucleotide sequence: TGTGCCAGCAGTGTGGCCAGTTATTCACCCCTCCACTTT.

The V call is TRBV10-2, the J call TRBJ2-1; TRBD1 matches at 7 bases. The junction had 7 bases not matched to a gene; V was cut back by 8 bases and J by 6 bases. The CDR3 has 13 residues. From germline, CDR1 is WSHSY and CDR2 SAAADI. CDR3: CASVEGARNEQFF. The CDR3 coding sequence is TGCGCCAGCGTCGAGGGGGCGCGCAATGAGCAGTTCTTC.

The chain links TRBV19 to TRBJ1-6, with TRBD1 identical over 9 bases. Germline-derived CDR1 and CDR2 are LNHDA and SQIVND (reference sequence). J lost 10 bases, V lost 3 bases, and 13 bases had no gene match. This CDR3 has 17 amino acids. CDR3 amino acids: CASSILSGQGFGSPLHF. The CDR3 nucleotides read TGTGCCAGTAGTATCTTATCCGGACAGGGGTTTGGCTCACCCCTCCACTTT.

This chain connects TRBV5-1 to TRBJ2-1; tentatively, D is TRBD1 or TRBD2 (6 bases each). The V gene lost 0 bases and the J gene lost 9 bases, with 16 bases spanning the gap. Germline loops: CDR1 SGHRS, CDR2 YFSETQ. CDR3 size: 15 residues. The DNA of the CDR3 is TGCGCCAGCAGCTTGGCCTTAGGGGGGCCGACTGAGCAGTTCTTC. Protein sequence: CASSLALGGPTEQFF.

This chain links TRBV7-9 with TRBJ1-1; D gene ambiguous. Trimming removed 3 bases from V and 7 bases from J, with 9 bases in between. This CDR3 contains 12 residues. Germline V gives CDR1 SEHNR, CDR2 FQNEAQ (reference sequence). CDR3 in amino acids: CASSFNTGEAFF. In DNA, the CDR3 is TGTGCCAGCAGCTTTAATACGGGTGAAGCTTTCTTT.

The rearrangement joins TRBV19 to TRBJ1-2, with 7 positions matching TRBD1. Losses at the gene ends were 4 bases for V and 2 bases for J; bases not matched to a gene: 10. CDR1 and CDR2 from the germline V gene are LNHDA and SQIVND (reference sequence). The CDR3 covers 16 residues. CDR3 nucleotide sequence: TGTGCCAGTAGTACCCGGGACAGACCTTTCAACTATGGCTACACCTTC. Its translation is CASSTRDRPFNYGYTF. Looking up the rest from reference TRBV19 and TRBJ1-2 gives the full variable domain: DGGITQSPKYLFRKEGQNVTLSCEQNLNHDAMYWYRQDPGQGLRLIYYSQIVNDFQKGDIAEGYSVSREKKESFPLTVTSAQKNPTAFYLCASSTRDRPFNYGYTFGSGTRLTVV.

The chain combines TRBV2 with TRBJ1-4; 9 positions agree with TRBD1. The CDR3 spans 16 residues. Trimming at V came to 6 bases and at J to 1 base, leaving 6 bases not matched to a gene. Germline CDR1 is SNHLY and CDR2 is FYNNEI. The CDR3 region is CASSLNRGRTNEKLFF. DNA for the CDR3: TGTGCCAGCAGCCTAAACAGGGGGCGAACTAATGAAAAACTGTTTTTT.

This chain joins TRBV6-5 and TRBJ1-2; 9 bases map to TRBD1. Per the germline V gene, CDR1 is MNHEY and CDR2 is SVGAGI. V dropped 6 bases and J dropped 8; count of bases not matched to a gene: 10. The CDR3 is 14 residues long. In DNA, the CDR3 is TGTGCCAGCAGGAAAACAGGGGGCAACGAGGGCTACACCTTC. Translation gives CASRKTGGNEGYTF.

This chain connects TRBV7-2 to TRBJ2-7; D is possibly TRBD2 (6 bases). Trimming removed 5 bases at V and 4 bases at J, with 15 bases between. CDR3 length: 14 residues. The germline CDR1 and CDR2 sequences are SGHTA and FQGNSA. Here the CDR3 reads CASSRRVGTYEQYF. CDR3 in DNA: TGTGCCAGCAGCAGGAGGGTTGGAACGTACGAGCAGTACTTC.

The chain has TRBV6-2 or TRBV6-3 and TRBJ2-2; tentative D call: TRBD1 (5 bases). The CDR3 is 14 amino acids. The V gene lost 6 bases and the J gene lost 3 bases, with 11 bases spanning the gap. In germline, CDR1 is MNHEY, CDR2 SVGEGT. CDR3 coding DNA: TGTGCCAGCAGCGTTGACAGCGACACCGGGGAGCTGTTTTTT. Amino acid sequence: CASSVDSDTGELFF.

This clone came up once. The CDR3 loop reads CASSQEIQGRYEQYF. As DNA, the CDR3 is TGCGCCAGCAGCCAAGAGATACAGGGGCGCTACGAGCAGTACTTC. The V call is TRBV4-3, the J call TRBJ2-7; 7 bases map to TRBD1. The junction had 5 bases not matched to a gene; V was cut back by 0 bases and J by 3 bases. The germline gives CDR1 LGHNA, CDR2 YSLEER. The CDR3 is made up of 15 amino acids.

J is TRBJ2-7 and V is TRBV11-3; 10 bases map to TRBD2. The CDR3 loop spans 15 amino acids. Trimming at V came to 3 bases and at J to 4 bases, leaving 6 bases not matched to a gene. Germline-derived CDR1 and CDR2 are SGHNT and YENEEA. DNA for the CDR3: TGTGCCAGCAGCTTGAGGACTAGCGGCAATTACGAGCAGTACTTC. It specifies CASSLRTSGNYEQYF.

The chain uses TRBV7-2 and TRBJ2-1; 7 bases are shared with TRBD1. V was clipped by 6 bases and J by 8 bases; unmatched bases: 7. CDR1 and CDR2 (germline): SGHTA, FQGNSA. The CDR3 is 13 amino acids. CDR3 nucleotide sequence: TGTGCCAGCAGAAGCAACAGGGGAGATGAGCAGTTCTTC. Amino acid sequence: CASRSNRGDEQFF.

A single count supports this clone. The chain recombines TRBV7-3 with TRBJ1-1; no clear D gene. This CDR3 contains 11 residues. V was clipped by 8 bases and J by 0 bases, with 4 bases between them. Germline V gene lookup returns CDR1 SGHTA and CDR2 FQGTGA. CDR3 residues: CASGMNTEAFF. CDR3 coding DNA: TGTGCCAGCGGGATGAACACTGAAGCTTTCTTT.

The chain combines TRBV3-1 (or the pseudogene TRBV3-2) with TRBJ2-1, with 10 nucleotides matching TRBD2. The CDR3 consists of 16 residues. Germline CDR1 reads LGHDT; CDR2 reads YNNKEL (reference sequence). V lost 2 bases, J lost 7 bases, and 8 bases stayed unmatched. The CDR3 loop is CASSQPLSGGSNEQFF. The CDR3 DNA follows: TGTGCCAGCAGCCAACCCCTTAGCGGGGGGAGTAATGAGCAGTTCTTC.

V and J are TRBV7-6 and TRBJ1-2, with a weak D call TRBD1 (6 bases). Germline CDR1 is SGHVS and CDR2 is FNYEAQ. The V and J ends lost 4 bases and 6 bases respectively, with 18 bases between them. CDR3 size: 15 residues. The CDR3 DNA sequence: TGTGCCAGCAGCTCGACCACCCAGGGGTTGAATGGCTACACCTTC. Protein sequence: CASSSTTQGLNGYTF.

The chain has TRBV7-2 and TRBJ1-2, with D perhaps matching TRBD1 (5 bases). The CDR3 has 15 residues. The V end lost 4 bases, the J end lost 8 bases, and 20 bases lay between the germline ends. Germline V CDR1 and CDR2: SGHTA, FQGNSA. This CDR3 is CASSSAPGQGTGYTF. CDR3 in DNA: TGTGCCAGCAGCTCAGCGCCAGGGCAGGGAACGGGCTACACCTTC.

This clone was recorded a few times. The V gene is TRBV12-3 or TRBV12-4, the J gene TRBJ1-5; D gene ambiguous. V lost 3 bases and J 7 bases, leaving 10 bases between the germline ends. The CDR3 is made up of 13 amino acids. The CDR3 here is CASSLSGGQPQHF. CDR3 in DNA: TGTGCCAGCAGTTTGAGCGGCGGGCAGCCCCAGCATTTT.

The rearrangement joins TRBV6-2 or TRBV6-3 to TRBJ2-3, with 11 bases that match TRBD2. The CDR3 extends over 16 amino acids. V shed 4 bases and J 2 bases; nucleotides not matched to a gene: 5. The germline CDR1 and CDR2 sequences are MNHEY and SVGEGT. CDR3 sequence (DNA): TGTGCCAGCAGTTCCCCTAGCGGGGGGCCCACAGATACGCAGTATTTT. This gives the protein CASSSPSGGPTDTQYF.